This entry lists 14 T cell receptor beta chains sequenced from one sample in a study of cytomegalovirus exposure and HLA in healthy donors. A multiplex PCR was run with 60 Vbeta primers and 13 Jbeta primers. The repertoire was sequenced with immunoSEQ multiplex PCR; TCRdb's copy has only in-frame clones and lacks some. This table has 110,000 to 150,000 clones, about 80% appearing once. The sequenced material came from PBMCs. These receptors were obtained from a woman younger than 45 in good health and CMV-seronegative.

This clone occurred a few times. The CDR3 is CASSLSGGDEAFF. CDR3 in DNA: TGTGCCAGCAGTTTATCGGGCGGGGATGAAGCTTTCTTT. This chain joins TRBV27 and TRBJ1-1; D not resolved. This CDR3 spans 13 amino acids. Germline CDR1 and CDR2: MNHEY and SMNVEV (reference sequence). The V end was cut by 0 bases, the J end by 7 bases, with 9 bases between.

The chain couples TRBV2 to TRBJ1-5, with TRBD1 as a possible D gene (5 bases). V was trimmed by 7 bases and J by 7 bases, leaving 17 bases between them. The CDR3 has 14 amino acids. CDR1 and CDR2 (germline): SNHLY, FYNNEI. In nucleotides, the CDR3 is TGTGCCAGCATTGAGGACCGGGGGTGGCAGCCCCAGCATTTT. It codes for CASIEDRGWQPQHF. Full variable domain (rest looked up from reference TRBV2 and TRBJ1-5): EPEVTQTPSHQVTQMGQEVILRCVPISNHLYFYWYRQILGQKVEFLVSFYNNEISEKSEIFDDQFSVERPDGSNFTLKIRSTKLEDSAMYFCASIEDRGWQPQHFGDGTRLSIL.

This chain connects TRBV5-1 to TRBJ1-2, with 9 bases lining up with TRBD1. V shed 4 bases and J 10 bases; nucleotides not matched to a gene: 5. The CDR3 runs to 12 residues. CDR1 SGHRS and CDR2 YFSETQ come from the germline V gene. The CDR3 reads CASSMGQGDYTF. CDR3 in DNA: TGCGCCAGCAGCATGGGACAGGGCGACTACACCTTC.

This sequence joins TRBV5-1 and TRBJ2-5, with 8 bases identical to TRBD2. The CDR3 runs to 16 residues. Germline V gene lookup returns CDR1 SGHRS and CDR2 YFSETQ. V lost 0 bases, J lost 5 bases, and 9 bases stayed unmatched. CDR3 residues: CASSLAGGGLKETQYF. CDR3 nucleotides: TGCGCCAGCAGCTTGGCCGGGGGGGGGTTGAAGGAGACCCAGTACTTC.

This clone was picked up one time. This chain links TRBV11-3 with TRBJ2-1; weak D call: TRBD2 (5 bases). The V gene lost 4 bases and the J gene lost 10 bases, with 14 bases spanning the gap. Per germline, CDR1 SGHNT and CDR2 YENEEA. CDR3 size: 13 residues. CDR3 sequence (DNA): TGTGCCAGCAGCTCTAGTCGGGATAGGGAGCAGTTCTTC. It encodes CASSSSRDREQFF.

The rearrangement uses TRBV5-1 and TRBJ2-7, with 9 bases aligning to TRBD1. The J segment lost 6 bases and the V segment lost 7 bases, leaving 14 bases of the junction unmatched. Germline V lookup: CDR1 SGHRS, CDR2 YFSETQ. This CDR3 spans 15 amino acids. CDR3 sequence: CASFTGTGLSGEQYF. Here the CDR3 DNA reads TGCGCCAGCTTCACCGGGACAGGGCTTTCGGGCGAGCAGTACTTC.

The chain joins TRBV5-1 to TRBJ1-1; D possibly corresponds to TRBD1 (6 bases). Germline V lookup: CDR1 SGHRS, CDR2 YFSETQ. CDR3 length: 14 amino acids. Trimming removed 2 bases from V and 7 bases from J, with 15 bases in between. The CDR3 DNA is TGCGCCAGCAGCTTTCCTGGTAGCAGGGGTGAAGCTTTCTTT. It encodes CASSFPGSRGEAFF.

This rearrangement joins TRBV19 to TRBJ1-1; D not certain. Germline loops: CDR1 LNHDA, CDR2 SQIVND (reference sequence). V was cut by 9 bases and J by 1 base, with 15 bases left in between. The CDR3 totals 14 residues. As DNA, the CDR3 is TGTGCCAGGTGGAGGTGTTGTCCGAACACTGAAGCTTTCTTT. Encoded protein: CARWRCCPNTEAFF.

This clone has only one observation. The rearrangement uses TRBV4-1 and TRBJ2-1; 11 bases map to TRBD1. Germline assignment: CDR1 MGHRA and CDR2 YSYEKL. CDR3 length equals 17 residues. V trimming: 0 bases; J trimming: 4 bases; junction bases outside the gene matches: 5. The CDR3 region is CASSQDPGTGGYNEQFF. CDR3 DNA: TGCGCCAGCAGCCAAGATCCCGGGACAGGGGGGTACAATGAGCAGTTCTTC.

V gene TRBV5-1 combines with J gene TRBJ1-6; TRBD1 agrees at 8 bases. V gave up 3 bases and J gave up 3 bases; unmatched junction bases: 2. This CDR3 contains 15 residues. In germline, CDR1 is SGHRS, CDR2 YFSETQ. CDR3 amino acids: CASSSTGDYNSPLHF. CDR3 DNA: TGCGCCAGCAGCTCGACAGGGGACTATAATTCACCCCTCCACTTT.

The rearrangement joins TRBV30 to TRBJ1-2; 9 bases align to TRBD1. Trimming took 2 bases from V and 6 from J; bases not matched to a gene: 1. The germline gives CDR1 GTSNPN, CDR2 SVGIG (reference sequence). The CDR3 runs 12 residues. The CDR3 nucleotides read TGTGCCTGGAGTAGGGACAGGGATGGCTACACCTTC. It yields the protein CAWSRDRDGYTF.

This clone was seen only a few times. J is TRBJ2-1 and V is TRBV7-9; possibly TRBD1 for D (7 bases). CDR1 is SEHNR and CDR2 is FQNEAQ in the germline V gene (reference sequence). Trimming shortened V by 7 bases and J by 8 bases, and 24 bases separated the two germline ends. The CDR3 is made up of 16 amino acids. The CDR3 DNA reads as TGTGCCAGCACCATCGTAGGGGGGACAGAAAGCTATGAGCAGTTCTTC. Translating it yields CASTIVGGTESYEQFF.

The gene calls are TRBV9 and TRBJ2-1; D possibly corresponds to TRBD2 (7 bases). V lost 0 bases and J lost 8, with 18 bases in between. CDR3 length: 16 amino acids. The V gene's germline CDR1 is SGDLS and CDR2 YYNGEE. CDR3 sequence: CASSVGPRGAGDEQFF. CDR3 nucleotide sequence: TGTGCCAGCAGCGTAGGGCCCCGGGGGGCCGGGGATGAGCAGTTCTTC. Drawing the rest from reference TRBV9 and TRBJ2-1, the complete variable domain is DSGVTQTPKHLITATGQRVTLRCSPRSGDLSVYWYQQSLDQGLQFLIQYYNGEERAKGNILERFSAQQFPDLHSELNLSSLELGDSALYFCASSVGPRGAGDEQFFGPGTRLTVL.

By share, this clone ranks as medium-sized. This CDR3 is CASSDPEGVRSTYNEQFF. The CDR3 DNA sequence: TGTGCCAGCAGTGACCCCGAGGGAGTGCGCAGTACCTACAATGAGCAGTTCTTC. The genes are TRBV2 and TRBJ2-1; a weak D match, TRBD2 (5 bases). The germline CDR1 and CDR2 sequences are SNHLY and FYNNEI. Trimming took 3 bases from V and 2 from J, leaving 20 bases between them. The CDR3 sequence is 18 residues long. The full variable domain, completed using reference TRBV2 and TRBJ2-1, is EPEVTQTPSHQVTQMGQEVILRCVPISNHLYFYWYRQILGQKVEFLVSFYNNEISEKSEIFDDQFSVERPDGSNFTLKIRSTKLEDSAMYFCASSDPEGVRSTYNEQFFGPGTRLTVL.